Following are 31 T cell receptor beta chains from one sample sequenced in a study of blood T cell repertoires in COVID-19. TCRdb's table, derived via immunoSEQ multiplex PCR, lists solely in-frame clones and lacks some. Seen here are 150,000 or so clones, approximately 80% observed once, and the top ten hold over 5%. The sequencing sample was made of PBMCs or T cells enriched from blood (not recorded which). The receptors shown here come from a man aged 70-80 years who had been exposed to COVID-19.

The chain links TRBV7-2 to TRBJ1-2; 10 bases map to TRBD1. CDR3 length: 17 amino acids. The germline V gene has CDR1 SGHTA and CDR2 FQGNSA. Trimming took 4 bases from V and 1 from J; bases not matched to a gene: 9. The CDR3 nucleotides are TGTGCCAGCAGCTCGAGGACAGGGGGATCCATTAACTATGGCTACACCTTC. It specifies CASSSRTGGSINYGYTF.

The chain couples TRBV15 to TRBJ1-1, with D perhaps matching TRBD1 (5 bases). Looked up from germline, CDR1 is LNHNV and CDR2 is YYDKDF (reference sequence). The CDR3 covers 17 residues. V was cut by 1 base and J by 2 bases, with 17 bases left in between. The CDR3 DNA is TGTGCCACCAGCAGAGGACGCGGGACGGCTACAAACACTGAAGCTTTCTTT. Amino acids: CATSRGRGTATNTEAFF.

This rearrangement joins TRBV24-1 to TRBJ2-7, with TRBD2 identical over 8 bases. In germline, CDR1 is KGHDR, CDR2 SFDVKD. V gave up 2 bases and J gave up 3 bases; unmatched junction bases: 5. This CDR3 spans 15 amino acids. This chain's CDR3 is CATSDSQAGVYEQYF. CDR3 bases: TGTGCCACCAGTGATTCACAAGCGGGGGTCTACGAGCAGTACTTC.

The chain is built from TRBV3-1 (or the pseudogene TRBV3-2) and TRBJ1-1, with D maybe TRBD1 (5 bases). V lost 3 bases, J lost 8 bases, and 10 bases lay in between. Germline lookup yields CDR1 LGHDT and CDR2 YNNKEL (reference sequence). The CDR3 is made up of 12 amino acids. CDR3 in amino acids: CASSQGGPEAFF. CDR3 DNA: TGTGCCAGCAGCCAGGGGGGTCCGGAAGCTTTCTTT.

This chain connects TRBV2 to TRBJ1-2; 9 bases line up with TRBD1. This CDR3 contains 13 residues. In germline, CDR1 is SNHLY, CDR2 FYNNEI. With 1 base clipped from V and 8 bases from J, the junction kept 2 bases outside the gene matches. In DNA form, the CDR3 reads TGTGCCAGCAGTGAAGACAGGGGGCGAGGCTACACCTTC. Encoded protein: CASSEDRGRGYTF.

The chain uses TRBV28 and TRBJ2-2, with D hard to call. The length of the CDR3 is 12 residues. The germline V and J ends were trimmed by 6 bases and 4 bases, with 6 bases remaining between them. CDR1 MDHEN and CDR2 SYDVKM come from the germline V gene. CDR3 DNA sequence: TGTGCCAGCAGAAGAGGCACCGGGGAGCTGTTTTTT. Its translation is CASRRGTGELFF.

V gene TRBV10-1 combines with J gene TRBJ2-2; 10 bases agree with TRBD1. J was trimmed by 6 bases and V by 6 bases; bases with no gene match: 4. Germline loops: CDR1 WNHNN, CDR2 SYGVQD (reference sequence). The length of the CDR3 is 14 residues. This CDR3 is CASSRGTGAGELFF. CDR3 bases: TGCGCCAGCAGCCGAGGGACAGGGGCCGGGGAGCTGTTTTTT.

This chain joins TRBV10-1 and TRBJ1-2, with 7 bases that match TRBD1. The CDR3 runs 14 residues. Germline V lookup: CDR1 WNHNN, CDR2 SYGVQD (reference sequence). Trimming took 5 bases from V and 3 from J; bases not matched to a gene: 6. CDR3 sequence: CASSRNRGDYGYTF. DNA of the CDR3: TGCGCCAGCAGTCGAAACAGGGGAGACTATGGCTACACCTTC.

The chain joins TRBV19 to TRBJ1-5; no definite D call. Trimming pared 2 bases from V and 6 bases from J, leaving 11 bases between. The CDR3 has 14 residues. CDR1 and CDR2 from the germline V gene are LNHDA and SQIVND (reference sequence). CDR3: CASSISGSPQPQHF. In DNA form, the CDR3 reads TGTGCCAGTAGTATAAGCGGGTCACCTCAGCCCCAGCATTTT.

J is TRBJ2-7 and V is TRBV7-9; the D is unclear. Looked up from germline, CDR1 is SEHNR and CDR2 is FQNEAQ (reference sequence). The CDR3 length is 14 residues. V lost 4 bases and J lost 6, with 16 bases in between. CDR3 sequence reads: CASSSIGVTTEQYF. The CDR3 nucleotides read TGTGCCAGCAGCTCGATAGGAGTTACAACCGAGCAGTACTTC.

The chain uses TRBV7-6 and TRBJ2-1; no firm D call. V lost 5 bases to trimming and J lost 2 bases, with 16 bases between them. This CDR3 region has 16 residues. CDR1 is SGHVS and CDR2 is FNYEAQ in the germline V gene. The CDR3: CASSRTVTMAYNEQFF. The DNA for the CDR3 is TGTGCCAGCAGCCGTACAGTAACCATGGCCTACAATGAGCAGTTCTTC.

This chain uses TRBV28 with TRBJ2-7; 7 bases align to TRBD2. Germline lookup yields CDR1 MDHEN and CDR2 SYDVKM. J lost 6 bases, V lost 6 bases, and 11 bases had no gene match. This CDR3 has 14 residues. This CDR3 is CASSRRGGFSEQYF. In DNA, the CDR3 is TGTGCCAGCAGCCGCCGGGGAGGGTTTAGCGAGCAGTACTTC.

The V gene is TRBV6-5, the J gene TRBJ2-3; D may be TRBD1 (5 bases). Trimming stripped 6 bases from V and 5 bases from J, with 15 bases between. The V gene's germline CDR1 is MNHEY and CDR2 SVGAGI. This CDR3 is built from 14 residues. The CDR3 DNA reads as TGTGCCAGCAGCAAAAGCCCAGGGCAAGATACGCAGTATTTT. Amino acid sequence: CASSKSPGQDTQYF.

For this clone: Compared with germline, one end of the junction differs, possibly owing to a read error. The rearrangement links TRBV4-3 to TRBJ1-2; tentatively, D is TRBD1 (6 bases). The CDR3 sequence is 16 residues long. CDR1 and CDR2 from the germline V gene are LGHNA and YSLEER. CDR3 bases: TGCGCCAGCAGCCAAGATTGGCAGGGGCGCAACTATGGCTACATCTTC. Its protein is CASSQDWQGRNYGYIF.

In nucleotides, the CDR3 is TGTGCCAGCAGCAATAGGCTGGACGGAGGCACTGAAGCTTTCTTT. It codes for CASSNRLDGGTEAFF. The gene calls are TRBV5-5 and TRBJ1-1; D not certain. V was cut by 4 bases and J by 4 bases, with 17 bases left in between. CDR3 length: 15 amino acids. Germline V gives CDR1 SGHKS, CDR2 YYEKEE (reference sequence).

CDR3 sequence: CASSHDSTSGTDTQYF. For the CDR3, the DNA is TGCGCCAGCAGCCACGACTCGACTAGCGGTACAGATACGCAGTATTTT. The V gene is TRBV4-1, the J gene TRBJ2-3; the match to TRBD2 covers 9 bases. Germline CDR1 and CDR2: MGHRA and YSYEKL. The V and J ends lost 3 bases and 3 bases, in that order; junction bases with no gene match: 7. The CDR3 spans 16 residues.

CDR3 amino acids: CASSLGGGEQFF. The CDR3 DNA reads TGTGCCAGTAGTTTAGGCGGAGGTGAGCAGTTCTTC. The chain has TRBV19 and TRBJ2-1, with D possibly being TRBD2 (5 bases). The CDR3 extends over 12 amino acids. Germline-derived CDR1 and CDR2 are LNHDA and SQIVND (reference sequence). V was trimmed by 5 bases and J by 9 bases, leaving 11 bases between them.

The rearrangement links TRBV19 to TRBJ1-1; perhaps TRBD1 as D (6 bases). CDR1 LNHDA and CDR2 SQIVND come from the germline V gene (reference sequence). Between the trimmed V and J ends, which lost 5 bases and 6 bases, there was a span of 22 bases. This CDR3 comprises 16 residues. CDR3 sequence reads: CASSPVDSGAHPEAFF. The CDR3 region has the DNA TGTGCCAGTAGTCCTGTGGATTCAGGGGCCCACCCTGAAGCTTTCTTT.

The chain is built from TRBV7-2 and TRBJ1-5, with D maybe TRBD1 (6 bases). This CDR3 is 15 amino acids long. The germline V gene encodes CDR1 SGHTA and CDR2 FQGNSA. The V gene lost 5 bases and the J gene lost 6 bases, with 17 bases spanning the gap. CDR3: CASSRGSGAGQPQHF. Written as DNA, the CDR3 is TGTGCCAGCAGCCGCGGGTCAGGGGCTGGTCAGCCCCAGCATTTT.

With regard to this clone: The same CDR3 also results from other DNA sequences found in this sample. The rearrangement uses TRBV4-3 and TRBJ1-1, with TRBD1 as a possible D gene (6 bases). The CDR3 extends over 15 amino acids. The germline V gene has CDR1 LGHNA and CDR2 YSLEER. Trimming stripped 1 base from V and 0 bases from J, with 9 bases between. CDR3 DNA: TGCGCCAGCAGCCAAGGGGACACACTGAACACTGAAGCTTTCTTT. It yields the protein CASSQGDTLNTEAFF.

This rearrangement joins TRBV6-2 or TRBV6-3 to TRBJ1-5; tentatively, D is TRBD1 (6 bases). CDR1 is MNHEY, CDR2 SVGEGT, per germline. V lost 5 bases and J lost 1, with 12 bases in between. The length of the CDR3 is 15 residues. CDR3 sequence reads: CASSPTGRSNQPQHF. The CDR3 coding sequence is TGTGCCAGCAGTCCGACAGGTAGGAGCAATCAGCCCCAGCATTTT.

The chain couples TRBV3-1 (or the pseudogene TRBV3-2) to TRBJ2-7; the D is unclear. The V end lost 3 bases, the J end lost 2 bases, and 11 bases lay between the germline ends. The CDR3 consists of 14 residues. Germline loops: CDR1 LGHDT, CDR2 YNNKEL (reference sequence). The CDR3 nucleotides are TGTGCCAGCAGCCAGGAGCCTGTTCCCTACGAGCAGTACTTC. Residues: CASSQEPVPYEQYF.

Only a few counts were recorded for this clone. In DNA form, the CDR3 reads TGTGCCAGCCCTGACTCAACTAATGAAAAACTGTTTTTT. Amino acids: CASPDSTNEKLFF. The J gene is TRBJ1-4, the V gene TRBV7-9; no definite D call. Germline loops: CDR1 SEHNR, CDR2 FQNEAQ (reference sequence). The CDR3 contains 13 residues. V was trimmed by 8 bases and J by 0 bases, leaving 7 bases between them.

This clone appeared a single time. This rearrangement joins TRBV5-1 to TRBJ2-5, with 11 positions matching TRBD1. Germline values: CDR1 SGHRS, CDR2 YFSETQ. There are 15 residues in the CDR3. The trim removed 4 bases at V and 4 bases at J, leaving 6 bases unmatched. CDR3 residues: CASSTGTGGRETQYF. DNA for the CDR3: TGCGCCAGCAGCACGGGGACAGGGGGTAGAGAGACCCAGTACTTC.

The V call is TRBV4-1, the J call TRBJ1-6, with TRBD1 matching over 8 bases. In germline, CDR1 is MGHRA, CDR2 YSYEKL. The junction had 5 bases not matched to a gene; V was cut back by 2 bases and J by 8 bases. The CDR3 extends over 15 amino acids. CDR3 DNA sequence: TGCGCCAGCAGCCAATTAGGACAGGGCCATTCACCCCTCCACTTT. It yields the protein CASSQLGQGHSPLHF.

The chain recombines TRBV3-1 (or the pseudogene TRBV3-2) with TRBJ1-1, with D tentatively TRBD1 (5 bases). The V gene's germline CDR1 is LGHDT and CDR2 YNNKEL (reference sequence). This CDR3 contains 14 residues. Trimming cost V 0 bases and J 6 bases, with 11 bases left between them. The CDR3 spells CASSQEGARAEAFF. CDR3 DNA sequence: TGTGCCAGCAGCCAAGAAGGGGCCCGCGCTGAAGCTTTCTTT.

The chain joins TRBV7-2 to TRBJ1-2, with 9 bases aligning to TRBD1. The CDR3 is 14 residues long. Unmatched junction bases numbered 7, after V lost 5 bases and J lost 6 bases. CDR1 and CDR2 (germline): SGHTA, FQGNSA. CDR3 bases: TGTGCCAGCAGCCCCGGGACAGGGCCCAATGGCTACACCTTC. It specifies CASSPGTGPNGYTF.

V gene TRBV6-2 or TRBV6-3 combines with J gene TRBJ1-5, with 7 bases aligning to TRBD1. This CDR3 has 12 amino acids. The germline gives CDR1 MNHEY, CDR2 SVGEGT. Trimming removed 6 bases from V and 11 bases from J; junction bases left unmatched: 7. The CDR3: CASSTGVRAQHF. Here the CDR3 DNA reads TGTGCCAGCAGCACAGGGGTTAGGGCCCAGCATTTT.

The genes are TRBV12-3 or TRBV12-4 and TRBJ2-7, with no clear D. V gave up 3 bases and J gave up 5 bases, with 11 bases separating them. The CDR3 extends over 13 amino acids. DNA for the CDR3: TGTGCCAGCAGTTTCTACAGTACCCACGAGCAGTACTTC. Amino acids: CASSFYSTHEQYF.

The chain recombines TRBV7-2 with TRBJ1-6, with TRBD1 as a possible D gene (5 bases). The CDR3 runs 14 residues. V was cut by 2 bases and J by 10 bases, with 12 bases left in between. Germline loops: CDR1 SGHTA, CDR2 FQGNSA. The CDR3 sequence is CASSLIQRGSPLHF. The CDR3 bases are TGTGCCAGCAGCTTAATTCAAAGGGGATCACCCCTCCACTTT.

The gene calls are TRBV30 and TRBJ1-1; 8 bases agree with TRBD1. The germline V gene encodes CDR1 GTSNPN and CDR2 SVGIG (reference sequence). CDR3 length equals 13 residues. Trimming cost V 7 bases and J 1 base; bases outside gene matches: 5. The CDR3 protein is CASTDRGNTEAFF. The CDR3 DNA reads TGTGCCTCCACAGACAGGGGGAACACTGAAGCTTTCTTT.